Listed here are 21 T cell receptor beta chains from one sample, sequenced in a study of cytomegalovirus exposure and HLA in healthy donors. The method was immunoSEQ multiplex PCR; TCRdb's version includes in-frame clones alone and lacks a portion of them. The table lists around 150,000 clones, approximately 80% of them singletons. Source material: PBMCs. The receptors were sampled from a man aged 30 to 45 in good health and CMV-seropositive.

The rearrangement links TRBV5-8 to TRBJ1-2; 8 positions match TRBD1. CDR1 is SGHTS, CDR2 YDEGEE, per germline. The CDR3 has 15 amino acids. The junction had 1 base not matched to a gene; V was cut back by 0 bases and J by 0 bases. As DNA, the CDR3 is TGTGCCAGCAGCTTGGGGACAGGGCCTAACTATGGCTACACCTTC. Its translation: CASSLGTGPNYGYTF.

This rearrangement joins TRBV29-1 to TRBJ2-1, with TRBD1 as a possible D gene (6 bases). Trimming cost V 7 bases and J 2 bases, with 12 bases left between them. Germline CDR1 is SQVTM and CDR2 is ANQGSEA. The CDR3 runs 13 residues. CDR3 coding DNA: TGCAGCGCTTCACAGGGCGCCTACAATGAGCAGTTCTTC. It translates to CSASQGAYNEQFF.

V gene TRBV27 combines with J gene TRBJ2-4; 7 positions match TRBD1. Trimming cost V 4 bases and J 0 bases; bases outside gene matches: 9. Germline CDR1 and CDR2: MNHEY and SMNVEV (reference sequence). The CDR3 totals 17 residues. This CDR3 is CASSSPGQLLAKNIQYF. The CDR3 DNA follows: TGTGCCAGCAGTTCCCCGGGACAGTTACTAGCCAAAAACATTCAGTACTTC.

This chain links TRBV5-1 with TRBJ2-1; TRBD2 aligns across 14 bases. Germline V gene sequence: CDR1 SGHRS, CDR2 YFSETQ. The CDR3 consists of 14 residues. V lost 8 bases, J lost 6 bases, and 4 bases stayed unmatched. CDR3 DNA: TGCGCCAGTCGGACTAGCGGGGGGACCAATGAGCAGTTCTTC. Protein: CASRTSGGTNEQFF.

The J gene is TRBJ1-5, the V gene TRBV27, with D possibly matching TRBD1 (5 bases). Trimming cost V 5 bases and J 1 base, with 15 bases left between them. Germline V gives CDR1 MNHEY, CDR2 SMNVEV (reference sequence). The CDR3 contains 16 residues. The CDR3 is CASSPVWGVSNQPQHF. The CDR3, as DNA: TGTGCCAGCAGTCCCGTTTGGGGGGTGAGCAATCAGCCCCAGCATTTT.

J is TRBJ2-7 and V is TRBV5-1; D is possibly TRBD1 (6 bases). CDR3 size: 14 residues. V gave up 0 bases and J gave up 2 bases, with 9 bases separating them. Germline CDR1 is SGHRS and CDR2 is YFSETQ. The CDR3 protein is CASSLEGEPYEQYF. CDR3 DNA sequence: TGCGCCAGCAGCTTGGAGGGGGAACCCTACGAGCAGTACTTC.

The rearrangement links TRBV4-1 to TRBJ1-5, with D hard to call. This CDR3 is 16 amino acids long. Germline V gene data show CDR1 as MGHRA and CDR2 as YSYEKL. V shed 2 bases and J shed 6 bases, with 17 bases lying between them. CDR3 protein: CASSQISQGGGQPQHF. The CDR3 DNA sequence: TGCGCCAGCAGCCAAATATCCCAAGGCGGTGGTCAGCCCCAGCATTTT.

Only one count was recorded for this clone. The chain combines TRBV5-1 with TRBJ1-1; TRBD1 aligns across 8 bases. Germline-derived CDR1 and CDR2 are SGHRS and YFSETQ. CDR3 length equals 19 residues. With V trimmed by 1 base and J by 8 bases, 22 bases remained unmatched. Here the CDR3 reads CASSLRAGGLGLGTFEAFF. DNA of the CDR3: TGCGCCAGCAGCTTGAGGGCAGGGGGCTTAGGTTTGGGAACTTTCGAAGCTTTCTTT.

This chain connects TRBV5-1 to TRBJ1-4; no clear D. Between the trimmed V and J ends, which lost 0 bases and 4 bases, there was a span of 4 bases. The CDR3 totals 13 residues. Germline V gene lookup returns CDR1 SGHRS and CDR2 YFSETQ. The CDR3 protein is CASSLVINEKLFF. Written as DNA, the CDR3 is TGCGCCAGCAGCTTGGTCATTAATGAAAAACTGTTTTTT.

This chain connects TRBV6-5 to TRBJ2-5; D gene unclear. The CDR3 has 15 residues. The V gene lost 6 bases and the J gene lost 5 bases, with 19 bases spanning the gap. Germline loops: CDR1 MNHEY, CDR2 SVGAGI. The CDR3 loop is CASRPRLRNTETQYF. In DNA form, the CDR3 reads TGTGCCAGCAGACCCCGACTCAGAAATACGGAGACCCAGTACTTC.

The chain joins TRBV2 to TRBJ2-7; 9 bases map to TRBD1. V lost 4 bases, J lost 6 bases, and 10 bases stayed unmatched. CDR3 length equals 15 residues. The V gene's germline CDR1 is SNHLY and CDR2 FYNNEI. CDR3 sequence reads: CASSGDRGEGGEQYF. The CDR3 DNA sequence: TGTGCCAGCAGTGGAGACAGGGGGGAGGGGGGCGAGCAGTACTTC.

V and J are TRBV7-3 and TRBJ2-1; 10 bases align to TRBD2. The CDR3 is 15 amino acids. Germline V gene lookup returns CDR1 SGHTA and CDR2 FQGTGA. Trimming removed 2 bases from V and 6 bases from J; junction bases left unmatched: 4. CDR3 sequence (DNA): TGTGCCAGCAGCTTACTAGCGGGAGTGTTCAATGAGCAGTTCTTC. This encodes CASSLLAGVFNEQFF.

The CDR3 DNA reads TGTGCCAGCAGTCAAACTAGGGCCGAGGATACGCAGTATTTT. Translation gives CASSQTRAEDTQYF. This chain joins TRBV7-9 and TRBJ2-3; tentatively, D is TRBD2 (5 bases). The CDR3 is 14 residues long. Germline V gene sequence: CDR1 SEHNR, CDR2 FQNEAQ (reference sequence). Trimming removed 6 bases from V and 6 bases from J, with 16 bases in between.

In nucleotides, the CDR3 is TGCGCCAGCCGCACTAGCGGGGGGAACGTCGGGGAGCTGTTTTTT. This encodes CASRTSGGNVGELFF. This rearrangement joins TRBV5-1 to TRBJ2-2; TRBD2 matches at 12 bases. CDR3 size: 15 residues. The germline gives CDR1 SGHRS, CDR2 YFSETQ. V lost 7 bases and J lost 7; bases outside the gene matches: 8.

The chain employs TRBV9 and TRBJ1-2, with TRBD1 identical over 10 bases. Germline-derived CDR1 and CDR2 are SGDLS and YYNGEE. There are 15 residues in the CDR3. Losses at the gene ends were 4 bases for V and 6 bases for J; bases not matched to a gene: 9. CDR3 nucleotides: TGTGCCAGCAGCAGTTGGACAGGGGGTGGGGATGGCTACACCTTC. Its translation is CASSSWTGGGDGYTF.

The chain recombines TRBV2 with TRBJ2-6; no definite D call. The V gene's germline CDR1 is SNHLY and CDR2 FYNNEI. V lost 10 bases and J 4 bases, leaving 8 bases between the germline ends. The CDR3 runs to 12 residues. The CDR3 DNA is TGTGCCACCAGACAAGGGGCCAACGTCCTGACTTTC. It is translated as CATRQGANVLTF.

The CDR3 DNA sequence: TGTGCCTGGAGTGAGAGACAGGGGGGTAACTATGGCTACACCTTC. Amino acid sequence: CAWSERQGGNYGYTF. The chain combines TRBV30 with TRBJ1-2; 9 nucleotides line up with TRBD1. Germline loops: CDR1 GTSNPN, CDR2 SVGIG (reference sequence). The J segment lost 1 base and the V segment lost 1 base, leaving 4 bases of the junction unmatched. The CDR3 totals 15 residues.

In this sample, this clone turned up a few times. V gene TRBV14 combines with J gene TRBJ1-1; D is ambiguous. The CDR3 runs to 13 residues. Germline CDR1 is SGHDN and CDR2 is FVKESK. The V gene lost 4 bases and the J gene lost 3 bases, with 9 bases spanning the gap. Here the CDR3 DNA reads TGTGCCAGCAGCCGGCTTCTCCACACTGAAGCTTTCTTT. Its translation is CASSRLLHTEAFF.

The chain joins TRBV9 to TRBJ1-2, with 9 bases fitting TRBD1. With V trimmed by 5 bases and J by 2 bases, 1 base remained unmatched. Per germline, CDR1 SGDLS and CDR2 YYNGEE. This CDR3 is built from 13 residues. CDR3 region: CASRGTGNYGYTF. The CDR3 DNA is TGTGCCAGCAGGGGGACAGGGAACTATGGCTACACCTTC.

The chain uses TRBV2 and TRBJ1-1, with D possibly TRBD1 on 6 matching bases. With 5 bases removed from V and 1 base from J, the gap between germline ends came to 11 bases. Germline V lookup: CDR1 SNHLY, CDR2 FYNNEI. CDR3 length: 14 residues. The CDR3 sequence is CASSRRTENTEAFF. The CDR3 DNA reads TGTGCCAGCAGTCGCCGGACAGAGAACACTGAAGCTTTCTTT.

This chain joins TRBV30 and TRBJ2-7; possibly TRBD2 for D (5 bases). The V gene lost 1 base and the J gene lost 4 bases, with 17 bases spanning the gap. CDR3 length equals 15 residues. From germline, CDR1 is GTSNPN and CDR2 SVGIG (reference sequence). The CDR3 loop reads CAWSAALGVEYEQYF. As DNA, the CDR3 is TGTGCCTGGAGTGCGGCCCTCGGGGTCGAATACGAGCAGTACTTC.